This T cell receptor beta chain was sequenced in a study of prognosis after radiotherapy for stage I lung cancer. From genomic DNA, two-round multiplex PCR was used to amplify TCR beta CDR3. First-round PCR used primers specific to each TRBV and TRBJ gene. TCRdb re-derived calls from the multiplex PCR reads in MiXCR, one entry per CDR3 protein. The sample consists of around 14,000 distinct CDR3 sequences, more than 35% of them appearing once. This clonotype is classed as medium-sized. This sample comprised PBMCs, obtained before or after stereotactic body radiation therapy (not recorded which). This clonotype was sampled from a donor aged 50 or older with non-small cell lung cancer.

CDR3: CASSLGQYATNEKLFF. The CDR3 DNA is TGTGCCAGCAGCTTAGGACAGTACGCAACTAATGAAAAACTGTTTTTT. The rearrangement links TRBV11-2 to TRBJ1-4; D is possibly TRBD1 (5 bases). The CDR3 loop spans 16 amino acids. Trimming took off 1 base at V and 0 bases at J, with 9 bases between the two ends. The germline V gene has CDR1 SGHAT and CDR2 FQNNGV.